The 7 T cell receptor beta chains presented below share a single source sample, sequenced in a study of T-cell reconstitution after alpha-beta-depleted transplantation in children. Using unique molecular identifiers, the investigators prepared the TCRbeta library. TCRdb independently ran MiXCR on the PCR reads; one entry per CDR3 protein. Found here are 640,000 or so distinct CDR3 sequences, roughly 15% of them singletons; the top ten hold around 0.96%. The sample here was PBMCs from the stem cell graft donor, taken from the stem cell graft. The receptors derive from a human donor who donated a stem cell graft to a child with acute myeloid leukemia.

This chain joins TRBV30 and TRBJ1-6, with a possible D match to TRBD1 (6 bases). Germline V gene data show CDR1 as GTSNPN and CDR2 as SVGIG (reference sequence). The V gene lost 1 base and the J gene lost 2 bases, with 15 bases spanning the gap. The CDR3 contains 17 residues. The CDR3 DNA is TGTGCCTGGAGTGGTCGGGCAGGGGTTACCTATAATTCACCCCTCCACTTT. Translated: CAWSGRAGVTYNSPLHF.

The sample holds a few counts of this clonotype. V usage is TRBV30 and J usage is TRBJ1-2, with D possibly TRBD1 on 5 matching bases. Germline CDR1 is GTSNPN and CDR2 is SVGIG (reference sequence). The CDR3 length is 14 residues. The V end lost 0 bases, the J end lost 3 bases, and 11 bases lay between the germline ends. DNA of the CDR3: TGTGCCTGGAGTGTCCAGGGCCTACACTATGGCTACACCTTC. Protein sequence: CAWSVQGLHYGYTF.

This clonotype was picked up a small number of times. The V and J genes are TRBV29-1 and TRBJ1-1; possible D gene TRBD1, 5 bases. Germline values: CDR1 SQVTM, CDR2 ANQGSEA. This CDR3 comprises 13 residues. V lost 4 bases, J lost 1 base, and 10 bases lay in between. The CDR3 sequence is CSVVLGQNTEAFF. CDR3 DNA sequence: TGCAGCGTTGTTCTGGGGCAGAACACTGAAGCTTTCTTT.

This clonotype was seen a handful of times. The CDR3 protein is CASSFPAMNTEAFF. As DNA, the CDR3 is TGTGCCAGCAGCTTCCCCGCTATGAACACTGAAGCTTTCTTT. The chain employs TRBV11-1 and TRBJ1-1; D call uncertain. With 3 bases removed from V and 0 bases from J, the gap between germline ends came to 8 bases. This CDR3 contains 14 residues. Germline V gene sequence: CDR1 SGHAT, CDR2 FQDESV (reference sequence).

The chain joins TRBV7-8 to TRBJ2-4; 10 bases fit TRBD1. Germline loops: CDR1 SGHVS, CDR2 FQNEAQ. The junction had 10 bases not matched to a gene; V was cut back by 1 base and J by 7 bases. The CDR3 runs 17 residues. CDR3 loop: CASSLVGTGQGWNIQYF. DNA of the CDR3: TGTGCCAGCAGCTTAGTTGGGACGGGACAGGGGTGGAACATTCAGTACTTC.

This clonotype was seen at least ten times. The chain recombines TRBV20-1 with TRBJ1-4; 9 bases line up with TRBD1. Germline CDR1 and CDR2: DFQATT and SNEGSKA (reference sequence). Trimming at V came to 7 bases and at J to 7 bases, leaving 7 bases not matched to a gene. CDR3 length equals 13 residues. In DNA form, the CDR3 reads TGCAGTGTCACGGACAGGGGTTCTGAAAAACTGTTTTTT. Translation gives CSVTDRGSEKLFF.

This clonotype was recorded many times. The chain is built from TRBV5-1 and TRBJ2-7, with D possibly matching TRBD1 (5 bases). CDR3 length equals 12 residues. Germline lookup yields CDR1 SGHRS and CDR2 YFSETQ. Trimming removed 6 bases from V and 4 bases from J, with 11 bases in between. CDR3 sequence (DNA): TGCGCCAGCACAGGGCGAGAATACGAGCAGTACTTC. Its protein is CASTGREYEQYF. The variable domain in full, completed from reference TRBV5-1 and TRBJ2-7, reads KAGVTQTPRYLIKTRGQQVTLSCSPISGHRSVSWYQQTPGQGLQFLFEYFSETQRNKGNFPGRFSGRQFSNSRSEMNVSTLELGDSALYLCASTGREYEQYFGPGTRLTVT.